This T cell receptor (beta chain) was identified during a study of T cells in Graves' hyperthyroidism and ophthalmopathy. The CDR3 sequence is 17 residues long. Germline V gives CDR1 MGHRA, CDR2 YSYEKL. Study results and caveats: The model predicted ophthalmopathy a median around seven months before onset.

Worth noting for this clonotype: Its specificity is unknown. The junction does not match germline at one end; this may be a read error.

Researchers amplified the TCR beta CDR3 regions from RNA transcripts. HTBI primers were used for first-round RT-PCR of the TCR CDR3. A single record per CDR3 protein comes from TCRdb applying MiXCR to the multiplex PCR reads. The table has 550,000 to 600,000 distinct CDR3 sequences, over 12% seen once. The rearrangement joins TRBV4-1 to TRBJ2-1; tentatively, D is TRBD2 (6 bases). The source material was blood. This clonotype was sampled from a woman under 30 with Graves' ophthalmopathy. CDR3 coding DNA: TGCACCAGCAGCCAAGTGCGTTCCGGGAGTGGCGACAATGAGCAGTTCTTC. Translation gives CTSSQVRSGSGDNEQFF.